Below are 20 T cell receptor beta chains sequenced from a single sample in a study of regulatory T cells (dated by TCRdb to 2017 to 2018). No cognate antigen is known for these TCRs. Overall results and qualifications from the work: Hydrophobic residues at CDR3 positions 6 and 7 were enriched in conventional CD4+ T cells from CD3G-deficient patients, which suggests more self-reactive specificities.

To prepare the library, the immunoSEQ multiplex PCR assay was applied. In the multiplex PCR, 52 forward TRBV primers and 13 reverse TRBJ primers were used, and assay-based and computational corrections were applied for amplification bias. TCRdb provides this immuneACCESS table in a form limited to in-frame rearrangements. Some clones are lacking; in checked studies, under half of them reflect an unresolved V gene, and why the rest are absent is not known. Across this sample there are around 29,000 clones, with about 94% seen only once. 0.98% of the sample is held by the ten biggest clonotypes. Sequenced material: conventional CD4+ T cells sorted from blood. The receptor set was obtained from a child aged 2-15 years with CD3G deficiency.

The chain combines TRBV19 with TRBJ2-2, with D perhaps TRBD1 (7 bases). CDR1 and CDR2 from the germline V gene are LNHDA and SQIVND (reference sequence). The CDR3 covers 13 residues. V gave up 8 bases and J gave up 8 bases, with 15 bases separating them. CDR3 nucleotides: TGTGCCAGTGGGAGGACAGGTTGGGGGGAGCTGTTTTTT. Its translation is CASGRTGWGELFF.

The chain has TRBV28 and TRBJ2-7; D may be TRBD2 (6 bases). This CDR3 has 13 residues. V shed 9 bases and J shed 4 bases, with 16 bases lying between them. Germline V gives CDR1 MDHEN, CDR2 SYDVKM. DNA for the CDR3: TGTGCCAGTGGCGAAAGCGGGTTATACGAGCAGTACTTC. This translates into CASGESGLYEQYF.

This clone was counted a single time. The chain has TRBV7-3 and TRBJ2-7; no firm D call. Germline CDR1 SGHTA, CDR2 FQGTGA. The V and J ends lost 2 bases and 7 bases respectively, with 6 bases between them. CDR3 size: 11 residues. Here the CDR3 reads CASSLDREQYF. The CDR3 bases are TGTGCCAGCAGCTTAGACCGAGAGCAGTACTTC.

The chain joins TRBV27 to TRBJ2-3, with a tentative D call TRBD2 (5 bases). The CDR3 is made up of 16 amino acids. From germline, CDR1 is MNHEY and CDR2 SMNVEV (reference sequence). The CDR3 nucleotides read TGTGTCAGAAAGCACTGGGTCCTAGGAACGGGGGATACGCAGTATTTT. Its protein product is CVRKHWVLGTGDTQYF.

The chain recombines TRBV28 with TRBJ2-7; 7 bases are a match to TRBD2. CDR1 is MDHEN, CDR2 SYDVKM, per germline. The CDR3 totals 15 residues. The V gene end was trimmed by 3 bases and the J gene end by 3 bases; junction bases not matched to a gene: 8. The CDR3 here is CASSFSRGGSYEQYF. DNA for the CDR3: TGTGCCAGCAGTTTCTCACGAGGCGGGAGCTACGAGCAGTACTTC.

As to this clone: Distinct nucleotide sequences in the sample also encode this CDR3. The chain recombines TRBV28 with TRBJ2-7; TRBD2 might be the D (6 bases). Looked up from germline, CDR1 is MDHEN and CDR2 is SYDVKM. V shed 2 bases and J shed 0 bases, with 11 bases lying between them. The CDR3 loop spans 15 amino acids. This CDR3 reads CASSLGGGFSYEQYF. CDR3 DNA: TGTGCCAGCAGTTTAGGCGGAGGGTTCTCCTACGAGCAGTACTTC.

This clone was seen a handful of times. Additional DNA sequences in this sample encode the identical CDR3. The chain combines TRBV28 with TRBJ2-7; unclear D gene. Trimming pared 4 bases from V and 2 bases from J, leaving 3 bases between. Looked up from germline, CDR1 is MDHEN and CDR2 is SYDVKM. CDR3 length equals 11 residues. The CDR3 protein is CASSSAYEQYF. Written as DNA, the CDR3 is TGTGCCAGCAGTTCCGCCTACGAGCAGTACTTC.

The chain employs TRBV28 and TRBJ2-6, with 8 bases matching TRBD1. Germline trimming cut 6 bases from V and 0 bases from J; bases unmatched to any gene: 7. Germline assignment: CDR1 MDHEN and CDR2 SYDVKM. The CDR3 runs to 17 residues. The CDR3 nucleotides are TGTGCCAGCAGCCGCCGGGACAGGCCCTCTGGGGCCAACGTCCTGACTTTC. Translating it yields CASSRRDRPSGANVLTF.

The chain carries TRBV6-1 and TRBJ1-2; the D gene is possibly TRBD1 (5 bases). V was cut by 3 bases and J by 3 bases, with 14 bases left in between. Germline assignment: CDR1 MNHNS and CDR2 SASEGT. The CDR3 is made up of 15 amino acids. In nucleotides, the CDR3 is TGTGCCAGCAGTGATTCCTGGAGAGGGGACTATGGCTACACCTTC. Translating it yields CASSDSWRGDYGYTF.

This clone was seen a single time. The chain employs TRBV28 and TRBJ2-5; 9 bases match TRBD1. Trimming removed 4 bases from V and 1 base from J; junction bases left unmatched: 4. CDR3 length equals 15 residues. Looked up from germline, CDR1 is MDHEN and CDR2 is SYDVKM. The CDR3 sequence: CASSYGTGIQETQYF. The CDR3 DNA reads as TGTGCCAGCAGTTACGGGACAGGGATCCAAGAGACCCAGTACTTC.

The chain couples TRBV14 to TRBJ2-7; 10 bases agree with TRBD2. V was pared by 5 bases and J by 5 bases, with 6 bases of the junction left unmatched. Germline V lookup: CDR1 SGHDN, CDR2 FVKESK. This CDR3 has 14 amino acids. The CDR3 reads CASSIGTSVDEQYF. The CDR3 DNA follows: TGTGCCAGCAGCATCGGGACTAGCGTTGACGAGCAGTACTTC.

The chain employs TRBV28 and TRBJ2-5, with a tentative D call TRBD2 (6 bases). The V end was cut by 10 bases, the J end by 3 bases, with 21 bases between. Germline CDR1 reads MDHEN; CDR2 reads SYDVKM. This CDR3 is built from 15 residues. The CDR3 region has the DNA TGTGCCACCTCTCCGGTGCGAAAGCGGGAAGAGACCCAGTACTTC. It translates to CATSPVRKREETQYF.

The rearrangement links TRBV6-5 to TRBJ2-2; no clear D. The CDR3 spans 16 residues. Trimming removed 1 base at V and 0 bases at J, with 9 bases between. In germline, CDR1 is MNHEY, CDR2 SVGAGI. In DNA form, the CDR3 reads TGTGCCAGCAGTTACTGGGCAGTAACGAACACCGGGGAGCTGTTTTTT. Protein sequence: CASSYWAVTNTGELFF.

This clone showed up just a few times. V gene TRBV30 combines with J gene TRBJ2-7; D is ambiguous. The V end was cut by 2 bases, the J end by 7 bases, with 9 bases between. CDR1 GTSNPN and CDR2 SVGIG come from the germline V gene (reference sequence). The CDR3 is made up of 11 amino acids. CDR3 sequence (DNA): TGTGCCTGGAGTAGAAATAATGAGCAGTACTTC. It encodes CAWSRNNEQYF.

The chain links TRBV28 to TRBJ1-1; TRBD1 matches 9 bases. The CDR3 is 15 amino acids. Per the germline V gene, CDR1 is MDHEN and CDR2 is SYDVKM. V shed 5 bases and J 1 base; nucleotides not matched to a gene: 5. The CDR3 bases are TGTGCCAGCAGTCCTCAGGGACAGGGGAACACTGAAGCTTTCTTT. It specifies CASSPQGQGNTEAFF.

V and J are TRBV27 and TRBJ2-7; 8 nucleotides match TRBD2. V shed 6 bases, J shed 4 bases, and the junction held 8 bases outside the gene matches. This CDR3 comprises 14 residues. From germline, CDR1 is MNHEY and CDR2 SMNVEV (reference sequence). The CDR3, as DNA: TGTGCCAGCAGCCGTAGCGGGACCGGATACGAGCAGTACTTC. Translating it yields CASSRSGTGYEQYF.

This clone was found a few times. The genes are TRBV28 and TRBJ2-7; tentatively, D is TRBD2 (5 bases). The V end was cut by 5 bases, the J end by 3 bases, with 5 bases between. Germline V CDR1 and CDR2: MDHEN, SYDVKM. The CDR3 is 11 residues long. Written as DNA, the CDR3 is TGTGCCAGCAGTCGGGGCTACGAGCAGTACTTC. It codes for CASSRGYEQYF. Full variable domain (rest looked up from reference TRBV28 and TRBJ2-7): DVKVTQSSRYLVKRTGEKVFLECVQDMDHENMFWYRQDPGLGLRLIYFSYDVKMKEKGDIPEGYSVSREKKERFSLILESASTNQTSMYLCASSRGYEQYFGPGTRLTVT.

This clone has only one observation. The chain uses TRBV28 and TRBJ1-2, with D hard to call. V was pared by 4 bases and J by 1 base, with 7 bases between. CDR3 length equals 13 residues. CDR1 and CDR2 from the germline V gene are MDHEN and SYDVKM. CDR3 sequence: CASSSAFNYGYTF. CDR3 coding DNA: TGTGCCAGCAGTTCAGCATTTAACTATGGCTACACCTTC.

This sequence joins TRBV5-1 and TRBJ2-3; the D gene could be TRBD1 or TRBD2 (5 bases each). Trimming removed 4 bases at V and 4 bases at J, with 16 bases between. This CDR3 is 15 amino acids long. CDR1 is SGHRS and CDR2 is YFSETQ in the germline V gene. CDR3 residues: CASSLGTGRADTQYF. As DNA, the CDR3 is TGCGCCAGCAGCCTTGGGACGGGCCGGGCAGATACGCAGTATTTT. Based on the CDR3 plus reference TRBV5-1 and TRBJ2-3, the full variable domain is KAGVTQTPRYLIKTRGQQVTLSCSPISGHRSVSWYQQTPGQGLQFLFEYFSETQRNKGNFPGRFSGRQFSNSRSEMNVSTLELGDSALYLCASSLGTGRADTQYFGPGTRLTVL.

The V gene is TRBV28, the J gene TRBJ2-7; TRBD1 matches at 7 bases. Unmatched junction bases numbered 11, after V lost 3 bases and J lost 6 bases. The CDR3 contains 15 residues. Germline CDR1 reads MDHEN; CDR2 reads SYDVKM. CDR3 loop: CASSLTGNHLPEQYF. Written as DNA, the CDR3 is TGTGCCAGCAGTTTGACAGGGAACCACTTGCCCGAGCAGTACTTC.